Following are 22 T cell receptor beta chains from one sample sequenced in a study of control samples from healthy donors and cancer patients. TCRdb's copy holds only in-frame clones and misses some; the assay was immunoSEQ multiplex PCR. The profile shows about 110,000 clones, about 80% of them singletons. The source material was blood. The receptors stem from a man younger than 35 in good health.

This clone was seen just once. The chain carries TRBV5-8 and TRBJ1-6, with 7 bases aligning to TRBD1. Unmatched junction bases numbered 9, after V lost 4 bases and J lost 8 bases. The CDR3 has 15 residues. Germline loops: CDR1 SGHTS, CDR2 YDEGEE. CDR3 sequence reads: CASSMAGTVYSPLHF. CDR3 bases: TGTGCCAGCAGCATGGCCGGGACAGTCTATTCACCCCTCCACTTT.

The rearrangement uses TRBV14 and TRBJ1-1, with D unresolved. Deletions cut 0 bases from V and 5 bases from J, with 7 bases between. There are 13 residues in the CDR3. Germline assignment: CDR1 SGHDN and CDR2 FVKESK. Here the CDR3 DNA reads TGTGCCAGCAGCCAAGATGGGGAAACTGAAGCTTTCTTT. Amino acid sequence: CASSQDGETEAFF.

This clone is deemed medium-sized. The chain joins TRBV7-2 to TRBJ1-5; 9 bases agree with TRBD1. The CDR3 spans 15 residues. Germline V gives CDR1 SGHTA, CDR2 FQGNSA. V shed 0 bases and J 7 bases; nucleotides not matched to a gene: 4. Here the CDR3 reads CASSLAGQGVQPQHF. The CDR3 DNA follows: TGTGCCAGCAGCTTAGCGGGACAGGGAGTACAGCCCCAGCATTTT.

The V gene is TRBV4-3, the J gene TRBJ1-4; possibly TRBD1 for D (5 bases). V dropped 4 bases and J dropped 5 bases, with 11 bases sitting between them. The V gene's germline CDR1 is LGHNA and CDR2 YSLEER. The CDR3 sequence is 14 residues long. CDR3 residues: CASSRGSGNEKLFF. The CDR3 bases are TGCGCCAGCAGCCGCGGGTCAGGGAATGAAAAACTGTTTTTT.

The chain has TRBV7-2 and TRBJ2-5; 15 nucleotides match TRBD2. With V trimmed by 1 base and J by 3 bases, 9 bases remained unmatched. CDR1 and CDR2 (germline): SGHTA, FQGNSA. The CDR3 is 19 amino acids. The CDR3 sequence: CASSLVPLWTSGGEETQYF. The DNA for the CDR3 is TGTGCCAGCAGCTTAGTTCCCCTATGGACTAGCGGGGGGGAAGAGACCCAGTACTTC. Complete variable domain (other parts from reference TRBV7-2 and TRBJ2-5): GAGVSQSPSNKVTEKGKDVELRCDPISGHTALYWYRQSLGQGLEFLIYFQGNSAPDKSGLPSDRFSAERTGGSVSTLTIQRTQQEDSAVYLCASSLVPLWTSGGEETQYFGPGTRLLVL.

This chain links TRBV7-2 with TRBJ1-6, with D possibly matching TRBD1 (6 bases). V lost 3 bases and J 2 bases, leaving 17 bases between the germline ends. In germline, CDR1 is SGHTA, CDR2 FQGNSA. This CDR3 has 18 amino acids. The CDR3 DNA reads as TGTGCCAGCAGCTTGCCGGGAGGCAGGGGAACCTATAATTCACCCCTCCACTTT. This sequence encodes CASSLPGGRGTYNSPLHF.

This clone was detected a few times. The rearrangement links TRBV15 to TRBJ1-4; maybe TRBD1 (5 bases). This CDR3 region has 15 residues. Looked up from germline, CDR1 is LNHNV and CDR2 is YYDKDF (reference sequence). V was cut by 6 bases and J by 5 bases, with 16 bases left in between. The CDR3 sequence: CATRGTHEGNEKLFF. The CDR3 DNA reads as TGTGCCACCAGAGGGACCCACGAAGGGAATGAAAAACTGTTTTTT.

The V and J genes are TRBV7-9 and TRBJ2-1; 8 bases are shared with TRBD2. Germline assignment: CDR1 SEHNR and CDR2 FQNEAQ (reference sequence). The V and J ends lost 4 bases and 4 bases, in that order; junction bases with no gene match: 6. The CDR3 is 15 amino acids. The CDR3 reads CASSSVAGGYNEQFF. In DNA, the CDR3 is TGTGCCAGCAGCTCTGTGGCGGGGGGATACAATGAGCAGTTCTTC.

This clone was detected only once. The rearrangement uses TRBV30 and TRBJ1-6; no clear D gene. The CDR3 runs 15 residues. With 0 bases removed from V and 8 bases from J, the gap between germline ends came to 14 bases. The V gene's germline CDR1 is GTSNPN and CDR2 SVGIG (reference sequence). In DNA form, the CDR3 reads TGTGCCTGGAGTGTACAAGCTCCCAACCATTCACCCCTCCACTTT. It yields the protein CAWSVQAPNHSPLHF.

V usage is TRBV12-3 or TRBV12-4 and J usage is TRBJ2-5; TRBD1 is a possible D gene (6 bases). Trimming removed 8 bases from V and 14 bases from J, with 18 bases in between. This CDR3 has 11 amino acids. The CDR3 region has the DNA TGTGCCAGCGGGTTAACAGGGTCCCTCTACTTC. Its protein is CASGLTGSLYF.

The chain couples TRBV7-9 to TRBJ2-3, with 10 bases lining up with TRBD2. Germline CDR1 is SEHNR and CDR2 is FQNEAQ (reference sequence). The trim removed 3 bases at V and 0 bases at J, leaving 6 bases unmatched. This CDR3 contains 17 residues. The CDR3 is CASSFQAGGPSTDTQYF. The CDR3 region has the DNA TGTGCCAGCAGCTTCCAAGCGGGGGGGCCTAGCACAGATACGCAGTATTTT.

The rearrangement links TRBV19 to TRBJ1-2; unclear D gene. The germline V and J ends were trimmed by 8 bases and 7 bases, with 17 bases remaining between them. The CDR3 covers 13 residues. The germline V gene encodes CDR1 LNHDA and CDR2 SQIVND (reference sequence). CDR3 in DNA: TGTGCCAGTCGAATCTACAGTTCGGGTGGCTACACCTTC. Translating gives CASRIYSSGGYTF.

For this clone: A read error is possible here, since a much larger clone lies one base away. V usage is TRBV5-6 and J usage is TRBJ1-6; 11 bases align to TRBD1. CDR1 and CDR2 from the germline V gene are SGHDT and YYEEEE. The CDR3 is 15 residues long. Trimming cost V 4 bases and J 8 bases; bases outside gene matches: 5. The CDR3 reads CASSQGTGGYSPLHF. The CDR3 DNA sequence: TGTGCCAGCAGCCAAGGGACAGGGGGTTATTCACCCCTCCACTTT.

The chain combines TRBV18 with TRBJ1-4, with D possibly matching TRBD1 (5 bases). Looked up from germline, CDR1 is KGHSH and CDR2 is LQKENI. V lost 4 bases and J 1 base, leaving 10 bases between the germline ends. This CDR3 spans 15 amino acids. The CDR3 DNA reads as TGTGCCAGCTCACGCCGGACAAGAACTAATGAAAAACTGTTTTTT. Its protein product is CASSRRTRTNEKLFF.

V usage is TRBV30 and J usage is TRBJ2-1, with 10 bases aligning to TRBD2. This CDR3 is 14 amino acids long. Trimming at V came to 3 bases and at J to 4 bases, leaving 3 bases not matched to a gene. CDR1 GTSNPN and CDR2 SVGIG come from the germline V gene (reference sequence). The DNA for the CDR3 is TGTGCCTGGAGGCCACTAGCGGGATACAATGAGCAGTTCTTC. Its translation: CAWRPLAGYNEQFF.

J is TRBJ2-1 and V is TRBV19; D unresolved. V dropped 3 bases and J dropped 0 bases, with 9 bases sitting between them. Germline lookup yields CDR1 LNHDA and CDR2 SQIVND (reference sequence). The CDR3 consists of 15 residues. CDR3 protein: CASSIEWASYNEQFF. In DNA, the CDR3 is TGTGCCAGTAGTATTGAGTGGGCCTCCTACAATGAGCAGTTCTTC.

This clone was observed a handful of times. This rearrangement joins TRBV6-5 to TRBJ1-1; 7 bases align to TRBD1. This CDR3 is built from 15 residues. With 2 bases clipped from V and 0 bases from J, the junction kept 3 bases outside the gene matches. Germline-derived CDR1 and CDR2 are MNHEY and SVGAGI. The CDR3 reads CASSYGTDVNTEAFF. CDR3 coding DNA: TGTGCCAGCAGTTACGGGACAGACGTGAACACTGAAGCTTTCTTT.

The J gene is TRBJ1-1, the V gene TRBV18; D is uncertain. Germline CDR1 reads KGHSH; CDR2 reads LQKENI. This CDR3 region has 14 residues. Trimming took 3 bases from V and 0 from J, leaving 8 bases between them. The CDR3 DNA is TGTGCCAGCTCACCCGATTACATGAACACTGAAGCTTTCTTT. Encoded protein: CASSPDYMNTEAFF.

This clone was counted only a few times. The J gene is TRBJ2-7, the V gene TRBV5-1, with D tentatively TRBD1 or TRBD2 (5 bases each). This CDR3 comprises 14 residues. Germline CDR1 SGHRS, CDR2 YFSETQ. Trimming stripped 4 bases from V and 2 bases from J, with 13 bases between. Written as DNA, the CDR3 is TGCGCCAGCAGCCGGGGATTGGACACCTACGAGCAGTACTTC. It is translated as CASSRGLDTYEQYF.

The chain couples TRBV2 to TRBJ2-3, with a weak D call TRBD1 (5 bases). Trimming pared 2 bases from V and 6 bases from J, leaving 12 bases between. The CDR3 contains 14 residues. Germline CDR1 and CDR2: SNHLY and FYNNEI. The CDR3 DNA reads TGTGCCAGCAGTGAAAGGGTAAAGGGGGATACGCAGTATTTT. This codes for CASSERVKGDTQYF.

This chain joins TRBV11-2 and TRBJ2-5; perhaps TRBD1 as D (6 bases). The CDR3 sequence is 13 residues long. Germline V lookup: CDR1 SGHAT, CDR2 FQNNGV. Between the trimmed V and J ends, which lost 5 bases and 3 bases, there was a span of 10 bases. The CDR3 DNA reads as TGTGCCAGCAGCCAGGGGATAAAAGAGACCCAGTACTTC. Its translation is CASSQGIKETQYF.

In its sample, this clone was seen a few times. This CDR3 is CASSDDRAKQPQHF. The CDR3, as DNA: TGTGCCAGCAGCGACGACAGGGCTAAACAGCCCCAGCATTTT. The J gene is TRBJ1-5, the V gene TRBV7-8; TRBD1 agrees at 7 bases. J was trimmed by 7 bases and V by 5 bases; bases with no gene match: 8. Germline V gives CDR1 SGHVS, CDR2 FQNEAQ. CDR3 length: 14 residues.